Only one count was recorded for the clone carrying this T cell receptor beta chain. The sample originates from a study of blood T cell repertoires in COVID-19. At the level of the study: Sources were T cells, B-cell-depleted T cells, or PBMCs; the material itself was cDNA or gDNA.

Profiled with immunoSEQ multiplex PCR; TCRdb holds only in-frame clones, not every one. Of 85,000 to 95,000 clones listed, approximately 85% are singletons. The sequenced sample consisted of peripheral blood. The receptor was derived from a human donor in a cohort sampled during active COVID-19.

The CDR3 nucleotides read TGTGCCAGCAGAGCTCAGGGGGCACGTGAAAAACTGTTTTTT. Its protein product is CASRAQGAREKLFF. V is TRBV27 and J is TRBJ1-4; 8 bases are shared with TRBD1. This CDR3 region has 14 residues. V was clipped by 6 bases and J by 7 bases; unmatched bases: 7. The germline V gene encodes CDR1 MNHEY and CDR2 SMNVEV (reference sequence).